These 14 T cell receptor beta chains came from one sample sequenced in a study of blood T cell repertoires in COVID-19. Some clones are missing from TCRdb's copy, which holds only in-frame ones; the method was immunoSEQ multiplex PCR. The repertoire includes over 90,000 clones, 65% to 85% of them detected once, and 4% to 5.5% sits in the top ten. The sample was peripheral blood. These receptors came from a man aged 60 to 69 with acute or convalescent COVID-19.

The V and J genes are TRBV6-5 and TRBJ1-2; TRBD1 agrees at 7 bases. V lost 6 bases to trimming and J lost 5 bases; unmatched junction nucleotides: 12. The CDR3 length is 15 residues. The germline V gene has CDR1 MNHEY and CDR2 SVGAGI. CDR3 amino acids: CASSLRQGVSYGYTF. CDR3 nucleotide sequence: TGTGCCAGCAGCCTTAGACAGGGAGTATCGTATGGCTACACCTTC.

This chain connects TRBV27 to TRBJ1-6, with a possible D match to TRBD1 (5 bases). This CDR3 spans 15 amino acids. Germline-derived CDR1 and CDR2 are MNHEY and SMNVEV (reference sequence). Trimming took 6 bases from V and 4 from J, leaving 13 bases between them. This CDR3 reads CASRQWTPYNSPLHF. CDR3 in DNA: TGTGCCAGCAGACAATGGACACCGTATAATTCACCCCTCCACTTT.

V and J are TRBV6-6 and TRBJ1-2; D remains ambiguous. Germline V gene lookup returns CDR1 MNHNY and CDR2 SVGAGI (reference sequence). The CDR3 contains 17 residues. V was pared by 5 bases and J by 4 bases, with 23 bases between. The CDR3 protein is CASSLDTSLASLYGYTF. DNA of the CDR3: TGTGCCAGCAGTCTCGACACTTCTTTGGCCTCACTCTATGGCTACACCTTC.

J is TRBJ1-6 and V is TRBV5-1; D is undetermined. Trimming took off 4 bases at V and 4 bases at J, with 12 bases between the two ends. CDR3 length: 15 residues. Germline-derived CDR1 and CDR2 are SGHRS and YFSETQ. The CDR3 protein is CASSPEVLYNSPLHF. The CDR3 bases are TGCGCCAGCAGCCCGGAGGTGCTATATAATTCACCCCTCCACTTT.

The V and J genes are TRBV28 and TRBJ1-1; no reliable D call. Trimming took off 8 bases at V and 0 bases at J, with 10 bases between the two ends. Looked up from germline, CDR1 is MDHEN and CDR2 is SYDVKM. The CDR3 covers 13 residues. The CDR3 DNA reads TGTGCCAGCTCCACAGTTATGAACACTGAAGCTTTCTTT. This translates into CASSTVMNTEAFF.

This chain links TRBV19 with TRBJ2-1; tentatively, D is TRBD1 (6 bases). Trimming stripped 5 bases from V and 0 bases from J, with 23 bases between. The CDR3 spans 19 residues. The germline CDR1 and CDR2 sequences are LNHDA and SQIVND (reference sequence). This CDR3 reads CASSLQGRTTFSSYNEQFF. CDR3 nucleotides: TGTGCCAGTAGTCTCCAGGGGCGTACTACTTTCAGCTCCTACAATGAGCAGTTCTTC. The full variable domain, in which reference TRBV19 and TRBJ2-1 provide the parts outside the CDR3, is DGGITQSPKYLFRKEGQNVTLSCEQNLNHDAMYWYRQDPGQGLRLIYYSQIVNDFQKGDIAEGYSVSREKKESFPLTVTSAQKNPTAFYLCASSLQGRTTFSSYNEQFFGPGTRLTVL.

V gene TRBV5-5 combines with J gene TRBJ2-1; 11 nucleotides agree with TRBD1. This CDR3 is built from 17 residues. The V gene's germline CDR1 is SGHKS and CDR2 YYEKEE (reference sequence). The ends lost 5 bases at V and 4 bases at J; junction bases unmatched: 11. CDR3 coding DNA: TGTGCCAGCAGACTGAGGCCCGGGGACAGGGGGTACAATGAGCAGTTCTTC. Its translation: CASRLRPGDRGYNEQFF.

V and J are TRBV5-4 and TRBJ1-6; 9 bases agree with TRBD1. V shed 4 bases and J 5 bases; nucleotides not matched to a gene: 4. This CDR3 is 15 amino acids long. Germline CDR1 reads SGHNT; CDR2 reads YYREEE (reference sequence). This CDR3 reads CASSANRGHNSPLHF. CDR3 coding DNA: TGTGCCAGCAGCGCCAACAGGGGGCATAATTCACCCCTCCACTTT.

The chain joins TRBV10-3 to TRBJ2-3; the match to TRBD2 covers 11 bases. From germline, CDR1 is ENHRY and CDR2 SYGVKD. V trimming: 11 bases; J trimming: 2 bases; junction bases outside the gene matches: 3. This CDR3 is 13 amino acids long. CDR3 in DNA: TGTGCCGCGACTAGCGGGGACACAGATACGCAGTATTTT. Translated, it gives CAATSGDTDTQYF.

This clone was detected only a few times. The rearrangement links TRBV4-2 to TRBJ2-3; possibly TRBD2 for D (6 bases). The CDR3 runs to 14 residues. Germline CDR1 is LGHNA and CDR2 is YNFKEQ. Trimming pared 0 bases from V and 4 bases from J, leaving 8 bases between. CDR3 region: CASSQEGGPDTQYF. The DNA for the CDR3 is TGTGCCAGCAGCCAAGAGGGGGGTCCAGATACGCAGTATTTT.

There are a few counts of this clone. The genes are TRBV2 and TRBJ2-2; unclear D gene. Looked up from germline, CDR1 is SNHLY and CDR2 is FYNNEI. The ends were cut back, 7 bases at V and 3 bases at J, with 9 bases in the middle. The CDR3 sequence is 13 residues long. CDR3 bases: TGTGCCAGCATCATCCAGGACACCGGGGAGCTGTTTTTT. It is translated as CASIIQDTGELFF.

The chain carries TRBV3-1 (or the pseudogene TRBV3-2) and TRBJ2-5; perhaps TRBD2 as D (5 bases). The germline gives CDR1 LGHDT, CDR2 YNNKEL (reference sequence). V dropped 0 bases and J dropped 5 bases, with 16 bases sitting between them. CDR3 length: 16 residues. CDR3 nucleotides: TGTGCCAGCAGCCAAGATCCGTCTGCGGGTCATGAGACCCAGTACTTC. Translation gives CASSQDPSAGHETQYF.

The chain links TRBV9 to TRBJ1-2; D call uncertain. The CDR3 loop spans 13 amino acids. Trimming pared 1 base from V and 4 bases from J, leaving 8 bases between. CDR1 is SGDLS, CDR2 YYNGEE, per germline. The CDR3 loop is CASSVYGGYGYTF. The CDR3 DNA reads as TGTGCCAGCAGCGTATACGGTGGCTATGGCTACACCTTC. Filled out from reference TRBV9 and TRBJ1-2, the complete variable domain reads DSGVTQTPKHLITATGQRVTLRCSPRSGDLSVYWYQQSLDQGLQFLIQYYNGEERAKGNILERFSAQQFPDLHSELNLSSLELGDSALYFCASSVYGGYGYTFGSGTRLTVV.

The chain uses TRBV19 and TRBJ1-5; no definite D call. CDR1 is LNHDA and CDR2 is SQIVND in the germline V gene (reference sequence). Trimming took off 4 bases at V and 4 bases at J, with 14 bases between the two ends. The CDR3 has 15 residues. This chain's CDR3 is CASSTEALINQPQHF. DNA of the CDR3: TGTGCCAGTAGTACTGAGGCCTTGATTAATCAGCCCCAGCATTTT.